Listed here are 15 T cell receptor beta chains from one sample, sequenced in a study of neoadjuvant anti-PD-1 for oral cavity cancer. The time point: after neoadjuvant nivolumab, at surgical resection. Some clones are missing from TCRdb's copy, which holds only in-frame ones; the method was immunoSEQ multiplex PCR. The repertoire includes about 12,000 clones, 65% to 75% of them detected once, and 2% to 3% sits in the top ten. Here the sequenced sample was PBMCs, taken after nivolumab (anti-PD-1) treatment. The receptors come from a person between 40 and 79 years old with oral cavity squamous cell carcinoma.

CDR3 sequence: CASSLAGSKKKLFF. Here the CDR3 DNA reads TGTGCCAGCAGCTTGGCAGGGAGTAAAAAAAAACTGTTTTTT. The V and J genes are TRBV5-4 and TRBJ1-4; the D gene is possibly TRBD1 (5 bases). This CDR3 has 14 residues. Per the germline V gene, CDR1 is SGHNT and CDR2 is YYREEE (reference sequence). V was cut by 0 bases and J by 9 bases, with 12 bases left in between.

J is TRBJ2-3 and V is TRBV15; D might be TRBD2 (5 bases). Per germline, CDR1 LNHNV and CDR2 YYDKDF (reference sequence). The CDR3 covers 15 residues. V gave up 4 bases and J gave up 6 bases, with 17 bases separating them. The CDR3 sequence is CATSKGVGPGDTQYF. DNA of the CDR3: TGTGCCACCAGCAAGGGCGTAGGGCCGGGGGATACGCAGTATTTT.

CDR3 sequence (DNA): TGTGCCAGCAGCTTAGATCGAGCGCACGAGCAGTACTTC. This codes for CASSLDRAHEQYF. The chain employs TRBV11-2 and TRBJ2-7, with D unresolved. Germline values: CDR1 SGHAT, CDR2 FQNNGV. This CDR3 has 13 amino acids. V lost 0 bases and J 5 bases, leaving 8 bases between the germline ends.

This chain joins TRBV2 and TRBJ2-3; D not resolved. The V and J ends lost 3 bases and 12 bases respectively, with 10 bases between them. Germline loops: CDR1 SNHLY, CDR2 FYNNEI. The CDR3 runs 11 residues. CDR3 sequence reads: CASSENNRQYF. CDR3 bases: TGTGCCAGCAGTGAGAATAATCGCCAGTATTTT.

J is TRBJ1-5 and V is TRBV6-6; tentative D call: TRBD1 (6 bases). This CDR3 spans 14 amino acids. V was shortened by 2 bases and J by 4 bases, with 9 bases between the two germline ends. Germline lookup yields CDR1 MNHNY and CDR2 SVGAGI (reference sequence). CDR3 in DNA: TGTGCCAGCAGTTACGGAGGACAGAATCAGCCCCAGCATTTT. Its translation: CASSYGGQNQPQHF.

This sequence joins TRBV6-5 and TRBJ1-1; D gene uncertain. Germline V gene lookup returns CDR1 MNHEY and CDR2 SVGAGI. The V gene lost 4 bases and the J gene lost 0 bases, with 9 bases spanning the gap. The CDR3 length is 14 residues. CDR3 loop: CASSSPELNTEAFF. DNA for the CDR3: TGTGCCAGCAGTTCCCCAGAACTGAACACTGAAGCTTTCTTT.

This clone occurred a few times. The CDR3 is CASSGQPEAFF. The CDR3 DNA is TGTGCCAGCAGTGGACAGCCTGAAGCTTTCTTT. The V gene is TRBV28, the J gene TRBJ1-1, with D possibly TRBD1 on 6 matching bases. Germline CDR1 reads MDHEN; CDR2 reads SYDVKM. V shed 5 bases and J shed 6 bases, with 7 bases lying between them. This CDR3 has 11 residues.

The rearrangement uses TRBV6-6 and TRBJ1-5; D is ambiguous. Trimming cost V 5 bases and J 0 bases, with 14 bases left between them. Looked up from germline, CDR1 is MNHNY and CDR2 is SVGAGI (reference sequence). The CDR3 length is 16 residues. The CDR3 loop is CASSLRPRPSNQPQHF. The CDR3 nucleotides are TGTGCCAGCAGTCTACGGCCTCGGCCTAGCAATCAGCCCCAGCATTTT.

V usage is TRBV5-1 and J usage is TRBJ2-5; 12 positions match TRBD1. V shed 6 bases and J 5 bases; nucleotides not matched to a gene: 8. Germline V lookup: CDR1 SGHRS, CDR2 YFSETQ. This CDR3 has 15 amino acids. The CDR3 sequence: CASISGTGGAETQYF. As DNA, the CDR3 is TGCGCCAGCATATCAGGGACAGGGGGCGCGGAGACCCAGTACTTC.

This clone came up a few times. V and J are TRBV10-3 and TRBJ2-1; D gene ambiguous. This CDR3 region has 13 residues. Looked up from germline, CDR1 is ENHRY and CDR2 is SYGVKD. With 7 bases removed from V and 8 bases from J, the gap between germline ends came to 15 bases. The CDR3 DNA reads as TGTGCCATCAAGGGATCCGTGGTAGATGAGCAGTTCTTC. Translated, it gives CAIKGSVVDEQFF.

CDR3 loop: CASSLTFRGNQPQHF. The CDR3 DNA reads TGTGCCAGCAGCTTGACCTTCAGGGGAAATCAGCCCCAGCATTTT. The gene calls are TRBV5-5 and TRBJ1-5, with D maybe TRBD1 (6 bases). Germline values: CDR1 SGHKS, CDR2 YYEKEE (reference sequence). The CDR3 is 15 residues long. Trimming pared 1 base from V and 4 bases from J, leaving 12 bases between.

V gene TRBV6-1 combines with J gene TRBJ2-4; D may match TRBD1 or TRBD2 (6 bases each). The ends were cut back, 1 base at V and 15 bases at J, with 16 bases in the middle. This CDR3 has 13 amino acids. Germline V gene lookup returns CDR1 MNHNS and CDR2 SASEGT. In DNA, the CDR3 is TGTGCCAGCAGTGAAGGGGGGGCGATGACCAGGTACTTC. It specifies CASSEGGAMTRYF.

This clone was picked up a small number of times. V and J are TRBV16 and TRBJ2-7; 7 nucleotides agree with TRBD2. CDR1 and CDR2 (germline): KGHSY, FQNENV. The CDR3 runs 16 residues. Trimming took 5 bases from V and 3 from J; bases not matched to a gene: 13. The CDR3 region is CASSYLGGGSLYEQYF. CDR3 nucleotide sequence: TGTGCCAGCAGCTATCTTGGGGGGGGATCCCTCTACGAGCAGTACTTC. Based on the CDR3 plus reference TRBV16 and TRBJ2-7, the full variable domain is GEEVAQTPKHLVRGEGQKAKLYCAPIKGHSYVFWYQQVLKNEFKFLISFQNENVFDETGMPKERFSAKCLPNSPCSLEIQATKLEDSAVYFCASSYLGGGSLYEQYFGPGTRLTVT.

The rearrangement uses TRBV2 and TRBJ2-1; D is ambiguous. Deletions cut 5 bases from V and 6 bases from J, with 20 bases between. The V gene's germline CDR1 is SNHLY and CDR2 FYNNEI. The length of the CDR3 is 16 residues. The CDR3 DNA reads as TGTGCCAGCAGTTTGAGCTACGTATTCGTGTCCAATGAGCAGTTCTTC. Translating it yields CASSLSYVFVSNEQFF.

The V and J genes are TRBV18 and TRBJ2-3, with D possibly TRBD2 on 6 matching bases. Trimming left V 3 bases short and J 2 bases short, with 15 bases between. CDR3 length: 16 amino acids. Germline V gene lookup returns CDR1 KGHSH and CDR2 LQKENI. CDR3 amino acids: CASSPLGSGDTDTQYF. CDR3 nucleotides: TGTGCCAGCTCACCCCTGGGTAGCGGAGACACAGATACGCAGTATTTT.